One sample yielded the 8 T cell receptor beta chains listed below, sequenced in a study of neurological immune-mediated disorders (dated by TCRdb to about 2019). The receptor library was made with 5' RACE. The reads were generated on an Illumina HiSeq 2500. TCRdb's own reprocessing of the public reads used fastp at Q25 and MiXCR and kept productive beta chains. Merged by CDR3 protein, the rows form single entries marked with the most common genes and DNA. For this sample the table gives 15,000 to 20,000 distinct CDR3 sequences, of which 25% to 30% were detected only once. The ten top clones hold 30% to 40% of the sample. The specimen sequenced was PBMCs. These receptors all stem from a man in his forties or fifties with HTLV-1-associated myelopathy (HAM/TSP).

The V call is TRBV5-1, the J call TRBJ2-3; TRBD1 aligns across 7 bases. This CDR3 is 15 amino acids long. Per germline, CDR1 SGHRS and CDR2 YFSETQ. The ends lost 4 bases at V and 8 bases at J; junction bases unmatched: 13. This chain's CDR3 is CASSTQNGQVSTQYF. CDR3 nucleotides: TGCGCCAGCAGCACACAAAATGGACAGGTATCTACGCAGTATTTT.

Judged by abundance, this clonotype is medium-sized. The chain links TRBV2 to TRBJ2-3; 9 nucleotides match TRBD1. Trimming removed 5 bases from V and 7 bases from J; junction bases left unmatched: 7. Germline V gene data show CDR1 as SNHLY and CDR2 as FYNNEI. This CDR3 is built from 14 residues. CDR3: CASSSDRGSNTQYF. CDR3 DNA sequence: TGTGCCAGCAGTTCCGACAGGGGGAGCAATACGCAGTATTTT.

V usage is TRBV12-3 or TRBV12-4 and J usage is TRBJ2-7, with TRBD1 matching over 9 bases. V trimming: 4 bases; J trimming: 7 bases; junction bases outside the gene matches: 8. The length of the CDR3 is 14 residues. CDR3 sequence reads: CASSWTGELGEQYF. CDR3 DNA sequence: TGTGCCAGCAGTTGGACAGGGGAGTTGGGTGAGCAGTACTTC.

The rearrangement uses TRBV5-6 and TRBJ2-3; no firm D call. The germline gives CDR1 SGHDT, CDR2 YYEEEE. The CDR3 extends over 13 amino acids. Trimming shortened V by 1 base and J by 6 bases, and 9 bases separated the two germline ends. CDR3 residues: CASSLKLGDTQYF. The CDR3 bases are TGTGCCAGCAGCTTGAAACTGGGCGATACGCAGTATTTT. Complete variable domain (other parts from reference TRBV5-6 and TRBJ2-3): DAGVTQSPTHLIKTRGQQVTLRCSPKSGHDTVSWYQQALGQGPQFIFQYYEEEERQRGNFPDRFSGHQFPNYSSELNVNALLLGDSALYLCASSLKLGDTQYFGPGTRLTVL.

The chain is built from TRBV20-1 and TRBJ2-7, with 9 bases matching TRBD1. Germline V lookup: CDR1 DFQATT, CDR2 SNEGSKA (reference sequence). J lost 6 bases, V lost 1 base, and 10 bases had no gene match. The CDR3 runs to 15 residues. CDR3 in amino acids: CSARGPGQGGSEQYF. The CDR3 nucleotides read TGCAGTGCTAGAGGCCCGGGACAGGGAGGGAGCGAGCAGTACTTC.

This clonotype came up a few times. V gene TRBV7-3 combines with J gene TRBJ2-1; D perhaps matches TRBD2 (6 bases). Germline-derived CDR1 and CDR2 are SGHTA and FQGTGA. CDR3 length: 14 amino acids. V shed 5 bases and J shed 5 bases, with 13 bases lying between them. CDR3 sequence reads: CASSGSGTHNEQFF. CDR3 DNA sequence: TGTGCCAGCAGCGGATCCGGGACTCACAATGAGCAGTTCTTC. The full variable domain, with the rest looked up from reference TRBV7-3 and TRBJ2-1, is GAGVSQTPSNKVTEKGKYVELRCDPISGHTALYWYRQSLGQGPEFLIYFQGTGAADDSGLPNDRFFAVRPEGSVSTLKIQRTERGDSAVYLCASSGSGTHNEQFFGPGTRLTVL.

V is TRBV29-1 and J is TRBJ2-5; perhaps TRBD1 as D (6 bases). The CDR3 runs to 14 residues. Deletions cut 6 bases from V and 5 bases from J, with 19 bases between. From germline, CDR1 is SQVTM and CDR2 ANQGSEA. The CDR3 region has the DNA TGCAGCGTGGGAACAGGGAGCAAACCCGAGACCCAGTACTTC. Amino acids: CSVGTGSKPETQYF. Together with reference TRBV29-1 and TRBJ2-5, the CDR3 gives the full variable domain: SAVISQKPSRDICQRGTSLTIQCQVDSQVTMMFWYRQQPGQSLTLIATANQGSEATYESGFVIDKFPISRPNLTFSTLTVSNMSPEDSSIYLCSVGTGSKPETQYFGPGTRLLVL.

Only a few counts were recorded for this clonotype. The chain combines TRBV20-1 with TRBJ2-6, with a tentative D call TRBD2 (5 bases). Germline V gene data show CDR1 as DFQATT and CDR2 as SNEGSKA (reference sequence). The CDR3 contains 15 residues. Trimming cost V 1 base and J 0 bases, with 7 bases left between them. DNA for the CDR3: TGCAGTGCTAGAGTCGGACTCTCTGGGGCCAACGTCCTGACTTTC. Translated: CSARVGLSGANVLTF.